This TCR beta chain was sequenced for a study of T cell responses to AZD1222 COVID-19 vaccine. The CDR3 has 13 amino acids. Germline CDR1 and CDR2: SNHLY and FYNNEI. J gave up 2 bases and V 6 bases, and 2 bases lay outside the gene matches. Study-wide results and caveats: It was only after the peak T cell response that any repertoires were sampled. Unmutated variant regions reportedly attract nearly half of all spike-specific TCRs. The study identified only five to seven AZD1222 recipients as seropositive at baseline. Donor demographics were predominantly white British with a female majority; clonal diversity may be underestimated.

About this clone itself: Its antigen is as yet unknown.

Clones were read by immunoSEQ multiplex PCR, and TCRdb kept only the in-frame ones, dropping some. The sample has 120,000 or so clones, around 91% seen once. The receptor comes from an adult in good health. This sample comprised peripheral blood, obtained on day 0 of MenACWY control vaccination. The rearrangement joins TRBV2 to TRBJ2-7, with 9 bases that match TRBD1. The CDR3 sequence is CASRTGGPYEQYF. The CDR3 nucleotides are TGTGCCAGCAGGACAGGGGGACCCTACGAGCAGTACTTC.